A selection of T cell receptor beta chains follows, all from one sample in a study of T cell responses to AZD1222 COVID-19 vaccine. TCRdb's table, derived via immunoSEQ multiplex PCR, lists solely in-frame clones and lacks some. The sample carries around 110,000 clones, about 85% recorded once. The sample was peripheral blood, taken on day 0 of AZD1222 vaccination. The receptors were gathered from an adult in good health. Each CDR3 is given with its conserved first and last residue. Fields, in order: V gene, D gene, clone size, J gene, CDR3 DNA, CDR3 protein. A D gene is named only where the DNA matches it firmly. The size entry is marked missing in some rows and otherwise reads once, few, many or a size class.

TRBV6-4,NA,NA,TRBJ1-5,TGTGCCAGCAGTGACAATAGCAATCAGCCCCAGCATTTT,CASSDNSNQPQHF
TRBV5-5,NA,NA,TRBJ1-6,TGTGCCAGCAGCTTGTGGAGCTCCTATAATTCACCCCTCCACTTT,CASSLWSSYNSPLHF
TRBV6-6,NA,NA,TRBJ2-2,TGTGCCAGCAGTTACTTGAGTCCCTCGAACACCGGGGAGCTGTTTTTT,CASSYLSPSNTGELFF
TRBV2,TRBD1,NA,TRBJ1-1,TGTGCCAGCAGTGAAAGGGACAGGGGCGTGAACACTGAAGCTTTCTTT,CASSERDRGVNTEAFF
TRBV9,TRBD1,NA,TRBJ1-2,TGTGCCAGCAGCGAGGGACAGGGGAGTAAGTATGGCTACACCTTC,CASSEGQGSKYGYTF
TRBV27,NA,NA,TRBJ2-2,TGTGCCAGCACCGTGTATGGGGTCCCCGGGGAGCTGTTTTTT,CASTVYGVPGELFF
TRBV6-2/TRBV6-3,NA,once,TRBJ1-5,NA,CASSSSGGSNQPQHF
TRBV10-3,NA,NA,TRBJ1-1,TGTGCCATTCTAACGGGAGGTGAAGCTTTCTTT,CAILTGGEAFF
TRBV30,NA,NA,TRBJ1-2,TGTGCCTGGAGTCCGGGGGGGGGCTACACCTTC,CAWSPGGGYTF
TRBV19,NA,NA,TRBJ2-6,TGTGCCAGTAGTATGTCGGCGGTCCCTGGGGCCAACGTCCTGACTTTC,CASSMSAVPGANVLTF
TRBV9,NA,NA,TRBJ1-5,TGTGCCAGCAGCCAGGGTTCTGGGGGCGCACGACAGCCCCAGCATTTT,CASSQGSGGARQPQHF